Shown below are 14 T cell receptor beta chains from a single sample sequenced in a study of blood T cell repertoires in COVID-19. Sequenced by immunoSEQ multiplex PCR; TCRdb stores in-frame clones only, minus some. Here the sample spans about 170,000 clones, 82% being singletons. The material sequenced was peripheral blood. These receptors all stem from a woman between 40 and 55 years old with COVID-19, enrolled during active disease.

J is TRBJ2-7 and V is TRBV28, with a possible D match to TRBD2 (6 bases). The CDR3 contains 15 residues. V lost 8 bases and J 0 bases, leaving 17 bases between the germline ends. Germline V CDR1 and CDR2: MDHEN, SYDVKM. The CDR3 sequence: CASWGASASSYEQYF. The CDR3 bases are TGTGCCAGCTGGGGAGCTAGCGCAAGCTCCTACGAGCAGTACTTC.

The rearrangement joins TRBV28 to TRBJ1-1; possible D gene TRBD1, 6 bases. The V and J ends lost 8 bases and 10 bases respectively, with 17 bases between them. Germline V CDR1 and CDR2: MDHEN, SYDVKM. This CDR3 region has 12 residues. The CDR3 is CASASAGRGAFF. In DNA, the CDR3 is TGTGCCAGCGCAAGTGCGGGCAGGGGAGCTTTCTTT.

The J gene is TRBJ2-3, the V gene TRBV19, with D perhaps TRBD2 (6 bases). Per the germline V gene, CDR1 is LNHDA and CDR2 is SQIVND (reference sequence). This CDR3 contains 15 residues. Trimming pared 5 bases from V and 2 bases from J, leaving 14 bases between. The CDR3 DNA follows: TGTGCCAGTAGTCCGCGGGACTCCTACACAGATACGCAGTATTTT. Translated: CASSPRDSYTDTQYF.

The chain's CDR3 is CASSEGFGGVDTEAFF. CDR3 nucleotides: TGTGCCAGCAGTGAGGGCTTTGGAGGTGTTGACACTGAAGCTTTCTTT. The J gene is TRBJ1-1, the V gene TRBV2; no clear D gene. CDR1 is SNHLY and CDR2 is FYNNEI in the germline V gene. Trimming cost V 3 bases and J 3 bases, with 17 bases left between them. This CDR3 has 16 amino acids.

V gene TRBV12-3 or TRBV12-4 combines with J gene TRBJ2-5; 7 nucleotides match TRBD1. With 6 bases clipped from V and 6 bases from J, the junction kept 7 bases outside the gene matches. The CDR3 is 13 amino acids. The chain's CDR3 is CASSRGMGKTQYF. Here the CDR3 DNA reads TGTGCCAGCAGCAGGGGGATGGGGAAGACCCAGTACTTC.

By share of the sample, this clone is medium-sized (0.01 to 0.1%). This chain uses TRBV16 with TRBJ2-7; tentative D call: TRBD1 (5 bases). The CDR3 totals 15 residues. With 0 bases removed from V and 6 bases from J, the gap between germline ends came to 15 bases. CDR1 KGHSY and CDR2 FQNENV come from the germline V gene. Here the CDR3 reads CASSQSGRATSEQYV. The CDR3 nucleotides are TGTGCCAGCAGCCAATCGGGCAGGGCAACCTCCGAGCAGTACGTC.

The CDR3 sequence is CASSDARPGYTF. The DNA of the CDR3 is TGCGCCAGCAGTGATGCGCGGCCTGGCTACACCTTC. The J gene is TRBJ1-2, the V gene TRBV10-2; D is unresolved. V was cut by 3 bases and J by 7 bases, with 9 bases left in between. Germline V gene data show CDR1 as WSHSY and CDR2 as SAAADI. The CDR3 has 12 amino acids.

This sequence joins TRBV15 and TRBJ1-1; possible D gene TRBD1, 5 bases. Germline lookup yields CDR1 LNHNV and CDR2 YYDKDF (reference sequence). There are 15 residues in the CDR3. The V end was cut by 1 base, the J end by 4 bases, with 13 bases between. CDR3 sequence: CATSRGQTDGTEAFF. The CDR3 DNA reads as TGTGCCACCAGCAGAGGACAGACCGATGGCACTGAAGCTTTCTTT.

This rearrangement joins TRBV15 to TRBJ1-5; D unresolved. The CDR3 has 14 amino acids. Germline CDR1 and CDR2: LNHNV and YYDKDF (reference sequence). V lost 5 bases and J lost 4, with 12 bases in between. CDR3 sequence (DNA): TGTGCCACCAGCCCTCCGGGGTGGAATCAGCCCCAGCATTTT. It specifies CATSPPGWNQPQHF.

This chain joins TRBV19 and TRBJ2-4; D may be TRBD1 (6 bases). The CDR3 runs to 15 residues. Germline CDR1 reads LNHDA; CDR2 reads SQIVND (reference sequence). The V and J ends lost 6 bases and 2 bases respectively, with 14 bases between them. Here the CDR3 DNA reads TGTGCCAGTAGGGTCCAGGGGTTAACCAAAAACATTCAGTACTTC. It translates to CASRVQGLTKNIQYF.

The J gene is TRBJ1-4, the V gene TRBV15, with D hard to call. V lost 5 bases and J 0 bases, leaving 10 bases between the germline ends. The length of the CDR3 is 15 residues. Germline values: CDR1 LNHNV, CDR2 YYDKDF (reference sequence). CDR3 sequence: CATSLGVATNEKLFF. The CDR3 DNA reads TGTGCCACCAGCTTGGGAGTTGCAACTAATGAAAAACTGTTTTTT.

V is TRBV2 and J is TRBJ2-2; D is perhaps TRBD1 (6 bases). Germline loops: CDR1 SNHLY, CDR2 FYNNEI. The V end lost 6 bases, the J end lost 6 bases, and 11 bases lay between the germline ends. The CDR3 contains 13 residues. CDR3 DNA: TGTGCCAGCAGGAAGACAGGTCCCGGGGAGCTGTTTTTT. Protein: CASRKTGPGELFF.

This clone was observed a single time. This sequence joins TRBV5-1 and TRBJ2-3; 10 bases are shared with TRBD2. The trim removed 0 bases at V and 1 base at J, leaving 2 bases unmatched. The CDR3 is made up of 16 amino acids. The germline V gene has CDR1 SGHRS and CDR2 YFSETQ. The CDR3 loop reads CASSLGTSGRTDTQYF. CDR3 nucleotides: TGCGCCAGCAGCTTGGGGACTAGCGGCCGCACAGATACGCAGTATTTT.

The rearrangement joins TRBV4-1 to TRBJ2-3; 12 bases are a match to TRBD2. Unmatched junction bases numbered 7, after V lost 0 bases and J lost 3 bases. Germline V CDR1 and CDR2: MGHRA, YSYEKL. This CDR3 region has 18 residues. Here the CDR3 reads CASSQDMELAGGTDTQYF. The DNA of the CDR3 is TGCGCCAGCAGCCAAGATATGGAGCTAGCGGGGGGGACAGATACGCAGTATTTT.